The sequence of this TCR beta chain was determined in a study of T cells in Graves' hyperthyroidism and ophthalmopathy. This CDR3 spans 13 amino acids. Trimming left V 1 base short and J 6 bases short, with 10 bases between. Study results and caveats: It was a median roughly 6.5 months before onset that the model predicted ophthalmopathy. Ophthalmopathy could be told apart from stable hyperthyroidism with a 13 V-J model. In blood, most of the thyroid clonotypes expanded above 0.001 were also present.

Template material for amplifying TCR beta CDR3 regions consisted of RNA transcripts. Primed by the HTBI set, a first-round RT-PCR was run on the TCR CDR3. TCRdb re-derived calls from the multiplex PCR reads in MiXCR, one entry per CDR3 protein. The data hold about 570,000 distinct CDR3 sequences, with about half observed a single time. This clonotype appeared many times. Its antigen is still unknown. The TCR was taken from an adult woman with Graves' disease, either hyperthyroidism or ophthalmopathy (not recorded which). The source material was peripheral blood or thyroid tissue (not recorded which). The chain recombines TRBV12-3 or TRBV12-4 with TRBJ2-7; D unclear. The CDR3 loop reads CASSLGSKGEQYF. Written as DNA, the CDR3 is TGTGCCAGCAGTTTAGGGTCCAAGGGCGAGCAGTACTTC.